A selection of T cell receptor beta chains follows, all from one sample in a study of blood T cell repertoires in COVID-19. Method: immunoSEQ multiplex PCR; TCRdb's copy keeps in-frame clones and lacks some. The sample contains tens of thousands of clones, 87% of which appear only once. What was sequenced was peripheral blood. The receptors were sampled from a male donor with acute or convalescent COVID-19. CDR3s include the opening cysteine and the closing phenylalanine or tryptophan. A D gene is named only where the DNA matches it firmly. Expanded clones are given a class, and other clones once, few, many or no size at all.

clone_size j_call v_call d_call cdr3_aa cdr3_nt
once TRBJ1-1 TRBV19 - CASSPRADEAFF TGTGCCAGTAGTCCGCGGGCCGATGAAGCTTTCTTT
- TRBJ2-3 TRBV2 TRBD2 CASRKLAGGTDTQYF TGTGCCAGCAGGAAACTAGCGGGGGGCACAGATACGCAGTATTTT
- TRBJ1-5 TRBV3-1/TRBV3-2 TRBD1 CASSSTPGTAGNQPQHF TGTGCCAGCAGCTCTACACCTGGGACAGCCGGCAATCAGCCCCAGCATTTT
- TRBJ1-6 TRBV15 - CATRAGRNSPLHF TGTGCCACCAGGGCAGGGCGGAATTCACCCCTCCACTTT
once TRBJ2-3 TRBV5-4 - CASSDRGAADTQYF TGTGCCAGCAGCGATCGGGGGGCCGCAGATACGCAGTATTTT
- TRBJ1-4 TRBV28 TRBD1 CATNRQGVREKLFF TGTGCCACCAACCGACAGGGGGTCCGTGAAAAACTGTTTTTT
- TRBJ1-5 TRBV19 - CASSNRVIEPQHF TGTGCCAGTAGTAACAGGGTGATTGAGCCCCAGCATTTT
once TRBJ1-1 TRBV27 - CASSPRWGDTEAFF TGTGCCAGCAGCCCCCGCTGGGGGGACACTGAAGCTTTCTTT
- TRBJ1-3 TRBV11-2 - CASTGPGNTIYF TGTGCCAGCACAGGGCCTGGAAACACCATATATTTT
- TRBJ2-1 TRBV25-1 - CASRRTSSYNEQFF TGTGCCAGCAGACGCACTAGCTCCTACAATGAGCAGTTCTTC
- TRBJ1-2 TRBV19 TRBD1 CASQGQGRGYGYTF TGTGCCAGTCAAGGACAGGGCCGAGGGTATGGCTACACCTTC
- TRBJ2-5 TRBV11-2 TRBD2 CASSLGLASLSYQETQYF TGTGCCAGCAGCCTGGGACTAGCGAGCCTCTCTTACCAAGAGACCCAGTACTTC
- TRBJ2-1 TRBV2 TRBD2 CASSSSPGGNEQFF TGTGCCAGCAGTTCAAGTCCGGGGGGGAATGAGCAGTTCTTC
- TRBJ2-3 TRBV29-1 TRBD2 CSVGAGLAGSTDTQYF TGCAGCGTTGGGGCTGGGCTAGCGGGGAGCACAGATACGCAGTATTTT
once TRBJ1-3 TRBV9 - CASSPTGTSGNTIYF TGTGCCAGCAGCCCGACAGGAACTTCTGGAAACACCATATATTTT
few TRBJ1-5 TRBV19 - CASSGGGFDSNQPQHF TGTGCCAGTAGTGGGGGCGGATTTGATAGCAATCAGCCCCAGCATTTT
- TRBJ2-7 TRBV27 TRBD1 CASSLSGTGVYEQYF TGTGCCAGCAGTTTATCCGGGACAGGGGTTTACGAGCAGTACTTC
- TRBJ1-4 TRBV10-2 TRBD1 CATGQGGGEKLFF TGCGCCACCGGACAGGGCGGCGGTGAAAAACTGTTTTTT
- TRBJ2-7 TRBV5-4 TRBD1 CASSSAGQGSSYEQYF TGTGCCAGCAGCTCGGCGGGACAGGGGAGCTCCTACGAGCAGTACTTC
- TRBJ1-5 TRBV19 TRBD1 CASNPGTGGSNQPQHF TGTGCCAGTAATCCCGGGACAGGAGGAAGCAATCAGCCCCAGCATTTT
- TRBJ2-3 TRBV19 TRBD1 CASTTGADTQYF TGTGCCAGTACTACAGGGGCAGATACGCAGTATTTT
- TRBJ2-3 TRBV2 - CASRSTGTDTQYF TGTGCCAGCCGCTCGACAGGCACAGATACGCAGTATTTT
- TRBJ1-5 TRBV28 TRBD1 CASSLLGTGENQPQHF TGTGCCAGCAGTTTATTGGGGACAGGGGAGAATCAGCCCCAGCATTTT
- TRBJ2-7 TRBV28 - CASVPRGQYF TGTGCCAGCGTACCCCGGGGGCAGTACTTC
- TRBJ1-5 TRBV5-1 TRBD1 CASSQQGGQPQHF TGCGCCAGCAGCCAACAGGGGGGGCAGCCCCAGCATTTT
- TRBJ1-1 TRBV7-9 - CASSPSRTANTEAFF TGTGCCAGCAGCCCATCCAGGACAGCGAACACTGAAGCTTTCTTT
- TRBJ2-6 TRBV5-1 TRBD1 CASSEGTGPFGANVLTF TGCGCCAGCAGCGAGGGGACAGGGCCTTTTGGGGCCAACGTCCTGACTTTC
- TRBJ1-3 TRBV7-6 - CASSLGPDNSGNTIYF TGTGCCAGCAGCTTAGGGCCGGACAACTCTGGAAACACCATATATTTT
- TRBJ1-5 TRBV6-2/TRBV6-3 - CASSSNRVNQPQHF TGTGCCAGCAGCTCTAACAGGGTCAATCAGCCCCAGCATTTT